What follows are 5 T cell receptor beta chains derived from one specimen sequenced in a study of T-cell reconstitution after alpha-beta-depleted transplantation in children. Unique molecular identifiers were used in preparing the TCRbeta library. TCRdb re-called the PCR reads with MiXCR, one entry per CDR3 protein. Of a few hundred thousand distinct CDR3 sequences listed, over 9% are singletons. Here the sequenced sample was PBMCs from the stem cell graft donor, taken from the stem cell graft. The receptors come from a human donor who donated a stem cell graft to a child with acute lymphoblastic leukemia.

V usage is TRBV7-2 and J usage is TRBJ2-7, with 8 bases identical to TRBD1. The trim removed 4 bases at V and 6 bases at J, leaving 8 bases unmatched. There are 14 residues in the CDR3. CDR1 is SGHTA and CDR2 is FQGNSA in the germline V gene. CDR3 nucleotides: TGTGCCAGCAGCTCCCTGACAGGGGCTGGCGAGCAGTACTTC. Translating gives CASSSLTGAGEQYF.

Only a few counts were recorded for this clonotype. V and J are TRBV20-1 and TRBJ1-4; the match to TRBD1 covers 7 bases. Unmatched junction bases numbered 7, after V lost 5 bases and J lost 7 bases. The CDR3 length is 13 residues. Per germline, CDR1 DFQATT and CDR2 SNEGSKA (reference sequence). The DNA of the CDR3 is TGCAGTGCTGCTGACAGGGCAACTGAAAAACTGTTTTTT. Translated, it gives CSAADRATEKLFF.

This clonotype showed up just a few times. The CDR3 nucleotides are TGTGCCAGCAGCTCTCCGGGACATCGATACAATGAGCAGTTCTTC. As protein: CASSSPGHRYNEQFF. The chain carries TRBV7-8 and TRBJ2-1; the D gene is possibly TRBD1 (6 bases). The CDR3 is 15 amino acids. Germline CDR1 and CDR2: SGHVS and FQNEAQ. Between the trimmed V and J ends, which lost 4 bases and 4 bases, there was a span of 14 bases.

This clonotype occurred a few times. The chain is built from TRBV9 and TRBJ2-3; TRBD2 matches at 7 bases. The CDR3 runs 15 residues. CDR1 SGDLS and CDR2 YYNGEE come from the germline V gene. The trim removed 3 bases at V and 3 bases at J, leaving 7 bases unmatched. The CDR3 here is CASSDGGSLTDTQYF. In DNA form, the CDR3 reads TGTGCCAGCAGCGACGGCGGGAGTTTGACAGATACGCAGTATTTT.

In its sample, this clonotype was seen a few times. The V call is TRBV5-1, the J call TRBJ2-1; 7 bases are shared with TRBD2. The CDR3 sequence is 16 residues long. J lost 4 bases, V lost 0 bases, and 7 bases had no gene match. Germline CDR1 SGHRS, CDR2 YFSETQ. CDR3 sequence: CASSLGGSGLYNEQFF. CDR3 DNA sequence: TGCGCCAGCAGCTTGGGCGGTAGCGGGTTATACAATGAGCAGTTCTTC.